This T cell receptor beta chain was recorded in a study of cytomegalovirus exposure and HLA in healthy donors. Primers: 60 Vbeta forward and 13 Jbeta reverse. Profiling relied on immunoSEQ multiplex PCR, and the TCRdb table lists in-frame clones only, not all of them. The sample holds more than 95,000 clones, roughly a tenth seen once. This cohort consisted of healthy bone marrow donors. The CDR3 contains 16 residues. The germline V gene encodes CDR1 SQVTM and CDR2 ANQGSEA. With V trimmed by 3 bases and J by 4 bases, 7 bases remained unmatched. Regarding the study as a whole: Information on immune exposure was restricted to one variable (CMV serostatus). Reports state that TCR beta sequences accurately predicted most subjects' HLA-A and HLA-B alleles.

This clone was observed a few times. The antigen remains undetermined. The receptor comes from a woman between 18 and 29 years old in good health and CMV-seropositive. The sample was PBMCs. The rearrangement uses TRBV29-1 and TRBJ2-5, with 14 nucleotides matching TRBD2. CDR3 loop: CSVEGLAGVYGETQYF. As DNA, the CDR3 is TGCAGCGTTGAGGGACTAGCGGGAGTCTATGGAGAGACCCAGTACTTC.